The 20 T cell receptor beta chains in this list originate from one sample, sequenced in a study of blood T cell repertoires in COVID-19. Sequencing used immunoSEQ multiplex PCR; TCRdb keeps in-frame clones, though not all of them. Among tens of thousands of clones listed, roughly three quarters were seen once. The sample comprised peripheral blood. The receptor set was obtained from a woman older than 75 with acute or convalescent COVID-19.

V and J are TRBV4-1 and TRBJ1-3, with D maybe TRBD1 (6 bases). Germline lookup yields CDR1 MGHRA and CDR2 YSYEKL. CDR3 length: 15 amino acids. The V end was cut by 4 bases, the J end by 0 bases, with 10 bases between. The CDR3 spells CASSLRQDSGNTIYF. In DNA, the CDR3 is TGCGCCAGCAGCCTGCGACAGGACTCTGGAAACACCATATATTTT.

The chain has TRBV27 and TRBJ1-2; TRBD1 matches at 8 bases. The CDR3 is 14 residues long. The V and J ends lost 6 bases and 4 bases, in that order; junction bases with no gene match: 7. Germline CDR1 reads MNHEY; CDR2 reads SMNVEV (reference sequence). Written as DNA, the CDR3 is TGTGCCAGCAGAAAACAAACAGGGGGCTATGGCTACACCTTC. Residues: CASRKQTGGYGYTF.

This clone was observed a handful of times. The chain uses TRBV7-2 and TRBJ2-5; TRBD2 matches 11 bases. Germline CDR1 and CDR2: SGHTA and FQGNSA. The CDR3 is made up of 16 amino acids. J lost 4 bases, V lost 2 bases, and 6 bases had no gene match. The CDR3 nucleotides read TGTGCCAGCAGCTTATTAGCGGGAGGGCCTCGAGAGACCCAGTACTTC. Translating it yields CASSLLAGGPRETQYF.

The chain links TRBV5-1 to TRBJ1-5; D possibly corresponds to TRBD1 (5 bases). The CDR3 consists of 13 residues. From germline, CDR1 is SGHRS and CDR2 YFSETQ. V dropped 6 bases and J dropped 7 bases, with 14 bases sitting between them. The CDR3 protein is CASTEGSGQPQHF. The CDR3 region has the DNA TGCGCCAGCACGGAGGGGTCGGGACAGCCCCAGCATTTT.

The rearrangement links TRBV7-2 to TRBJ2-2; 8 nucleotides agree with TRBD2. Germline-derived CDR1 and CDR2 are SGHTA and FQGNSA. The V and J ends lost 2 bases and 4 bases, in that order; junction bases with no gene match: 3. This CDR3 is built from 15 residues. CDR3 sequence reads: CASSLIGRATGELFF. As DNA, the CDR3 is TGTGCCAGCAGCTTAATCGGGAGGGCCACCGGGGAGCTGTTTTTT.

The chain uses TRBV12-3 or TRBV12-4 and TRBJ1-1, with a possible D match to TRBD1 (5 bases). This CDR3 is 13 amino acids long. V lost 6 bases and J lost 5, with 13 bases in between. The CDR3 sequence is CASRGLGHTEAFF. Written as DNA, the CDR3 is TGTGCCAGCAGGGGACTTGGACATACTGAAGCTTTCTTT.

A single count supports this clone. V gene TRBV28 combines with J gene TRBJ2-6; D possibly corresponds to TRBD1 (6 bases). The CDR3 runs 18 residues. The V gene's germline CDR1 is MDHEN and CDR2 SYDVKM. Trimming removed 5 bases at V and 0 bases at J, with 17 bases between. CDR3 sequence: CASSPRQAYLSGANVLTF. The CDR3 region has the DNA TGTGCCAGCAGTCCCCGACAGGCATACCTCTCTGGGGCCAACGTCCTGACTTTC.

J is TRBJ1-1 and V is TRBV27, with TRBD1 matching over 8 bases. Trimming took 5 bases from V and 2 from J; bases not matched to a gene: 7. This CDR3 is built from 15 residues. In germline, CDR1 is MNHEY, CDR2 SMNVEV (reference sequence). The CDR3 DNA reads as TGTGCCAGCAGTCCTCCCGGACAGGGAAACACTGAAGCTTTCTTT. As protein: CASSPPGQGNTEAFF.

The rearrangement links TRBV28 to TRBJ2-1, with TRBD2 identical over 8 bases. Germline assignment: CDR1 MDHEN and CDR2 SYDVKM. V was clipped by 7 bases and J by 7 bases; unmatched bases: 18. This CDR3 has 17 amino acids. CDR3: CASTGSVAGLRDNEQFF. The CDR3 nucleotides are TGTGCCAGCACGGGATCGGTAGCGGGATTAAGGGATAATGAGCAGTTCTTC. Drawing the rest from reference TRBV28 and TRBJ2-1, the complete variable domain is DVKVTQSSRYLVKRTGEKVFLECVQDMDHENMFWYRQDPGLGLRLIYFSYDVKMKEKGDIPEGYSVSREKKERFSLILESASTNQTSMYLCASTGSVAGLRDNEQFFGPGTRLTVL.

This CDR3 reads CASSPSAAGNTGELFF. The CDR3 bases are TGTGCCAGCAGCCCCTCAGCAGCAGGGAACACCGGGGAGCTGTTTTTT. V is TRBV5-8 and J is TRBJ2-2; D not resolved. V was pared by 4 bases and J by 1 base, with 14 bases between. Germline V gene sequence: CDR1 SGHTS, CDR2 YDEGEE. This CDR3 is built from 16 residues.

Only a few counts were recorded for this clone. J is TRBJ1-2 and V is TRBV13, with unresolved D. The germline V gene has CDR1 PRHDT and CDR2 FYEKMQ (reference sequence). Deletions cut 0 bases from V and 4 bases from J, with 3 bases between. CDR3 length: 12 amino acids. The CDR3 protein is CASSLGLYGYTF. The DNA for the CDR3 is TGTGCCAGCAGCTTAGGACTCTATGGCTACACCTTC.

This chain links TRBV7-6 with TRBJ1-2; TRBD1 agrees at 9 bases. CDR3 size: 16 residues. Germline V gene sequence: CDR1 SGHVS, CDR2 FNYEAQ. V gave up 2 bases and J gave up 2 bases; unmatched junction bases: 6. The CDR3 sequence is CASSLRPGTGNYGYTF. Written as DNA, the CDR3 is TGTGCCAGCAGCTTAAGGCCCGGGACAGGGAACTATGGCTACACCTTC.

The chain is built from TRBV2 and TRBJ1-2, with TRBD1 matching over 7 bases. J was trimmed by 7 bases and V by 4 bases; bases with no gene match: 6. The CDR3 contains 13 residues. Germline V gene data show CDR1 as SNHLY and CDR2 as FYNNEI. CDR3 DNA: TGTGCCAGCAGTGGGGACAGTTTAAGTGGCTACACCTTC. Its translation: CASSGDSLSGYTF. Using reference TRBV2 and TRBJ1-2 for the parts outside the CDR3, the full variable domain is EPEVTQTPSHQVTQMGQEVILRCVPISNHLYFYWYRQILGQKVEFLVSFYNNEISEKSEIFDDQFSVERPDGSNFTLKIRSTKLEDSAMYFCASSGDSLSGYTFGSGTRLTVV.

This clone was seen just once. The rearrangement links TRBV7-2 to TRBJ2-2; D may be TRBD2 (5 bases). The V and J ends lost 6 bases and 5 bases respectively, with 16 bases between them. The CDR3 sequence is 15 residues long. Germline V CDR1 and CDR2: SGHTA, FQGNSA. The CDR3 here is CASSWATTRTGELFF. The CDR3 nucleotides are TGTGCCAGCAGTTGGGCGACTACGAGGACCGGGGAGCTGTTTTTT.

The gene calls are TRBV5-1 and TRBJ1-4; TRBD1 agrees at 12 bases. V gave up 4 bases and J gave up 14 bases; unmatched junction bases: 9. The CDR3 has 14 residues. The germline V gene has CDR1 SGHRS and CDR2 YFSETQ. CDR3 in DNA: TGCGCCAGCAGCGCGGGACAGGGGGCGCACAAGCTGTTTTTT. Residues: CASSAGQGAHKLFF.

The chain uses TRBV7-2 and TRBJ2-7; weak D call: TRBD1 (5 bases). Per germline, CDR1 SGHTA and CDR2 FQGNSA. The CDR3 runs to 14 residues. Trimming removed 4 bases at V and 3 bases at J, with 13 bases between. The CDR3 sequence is CASSSQGLSYEQYF. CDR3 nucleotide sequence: TGTGCCAGCAGCTCTCAGGGTCTAAGCTACGAGCAGTACTTC.

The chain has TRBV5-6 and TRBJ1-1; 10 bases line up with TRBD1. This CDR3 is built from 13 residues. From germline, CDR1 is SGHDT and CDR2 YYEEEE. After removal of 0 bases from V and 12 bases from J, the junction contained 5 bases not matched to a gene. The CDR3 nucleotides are TGTGCCAGCAGCTTGGCCAGGGACAGGGGAACTTTCTTT. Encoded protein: CASSLARDRGTFF. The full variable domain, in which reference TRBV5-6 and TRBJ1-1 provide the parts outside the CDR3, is DAGVTQSPTHLIKTRGQQVTLRCSPKSGHDTVSWYQQALGQGPQFIFQYYEEEERQRGNFPDRFSGHQFPNYSSELNVNALLLGDSALYLCASSLARDRGTFFGQGTRLTVV.

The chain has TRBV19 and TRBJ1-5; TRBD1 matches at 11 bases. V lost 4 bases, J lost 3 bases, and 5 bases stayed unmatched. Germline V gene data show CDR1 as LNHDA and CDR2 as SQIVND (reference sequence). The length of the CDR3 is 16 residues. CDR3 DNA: TGTGCCAGTAGTAACGGACAGGGGGCGATCAATCAGCCCCAGCATTTT. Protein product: CASSNGQGAINQPQHF. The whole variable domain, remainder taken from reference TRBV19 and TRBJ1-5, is DGGITQSPKYLFRKEGQNVTLSCEQNLNHDAMYWYRQDPGQGLRLIYYSQIVNDFQKGDIAEGYSVSREKKESFPLTVTSAQKNPTAFYLCASSNGQGAINQPQHFGDGTRLSIL.

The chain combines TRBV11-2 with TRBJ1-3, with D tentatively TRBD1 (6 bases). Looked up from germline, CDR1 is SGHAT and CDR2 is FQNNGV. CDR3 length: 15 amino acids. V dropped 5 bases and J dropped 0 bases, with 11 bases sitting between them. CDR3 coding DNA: TGTGCCAGCAGCCCGGGACATTCCTCTGGAAACACCATATATTTT. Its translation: CASSPGHSSGNTIYF.

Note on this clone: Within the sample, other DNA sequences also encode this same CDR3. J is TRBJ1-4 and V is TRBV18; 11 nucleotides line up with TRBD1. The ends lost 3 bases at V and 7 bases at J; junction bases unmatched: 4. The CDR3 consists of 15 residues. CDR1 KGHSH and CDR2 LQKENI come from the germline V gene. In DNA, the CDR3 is TGTGCCAGCTCACCGCCGGGACAGGGGGGTGAAAAACTGTTTTTT. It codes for CASSPPGQGGEKLFF. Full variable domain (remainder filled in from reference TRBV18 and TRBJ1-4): NAGVMQNPRHLVRRRGQEARLRCSPMKGHSHVYWYRQLPEEGLKFMVYLQKENIIDESGMPKERFSAEFPKEGPSILRIQQVVRGDSAAYFCASSPPGQGGEKLFFGSGTQLSVL.